The entry that follows covers one T cell receptor beta chain sequence. Germline V gene sequence: CDR1 LGHNA, CDR2 YNFKEQ. The CDR3 contains 17 residues. V was pared by 0 bases and J by 2 bases, with 17 bases between. Libraries were prepared by immunoSEQ multiplex PCR; TCRdb keeps only in-frame clonotypes and omits some of them. The top ten hold roughly 19% of the sample, which has 15,000 to 20,000 clones, more than 75% seen once. This specimen belongs to a study of PD-1 blockade in classical Hodgkin lymphoma. All patients experienced relapse after autologous stem cell transplantation, and brentuximab vedotin exposure was variable.

The sample consisted of peripheral blood mononuclear cells (PBMCs), taken before the second cycle of nivolumab. This chain links TRBV4-2 with TRBJ2-7; unclear D gene. This receptor was taken from a human donor with classical Hodgkin lymphoma. The CDR3: CASSQDVSHNIPYEQYF. Written as DNA, the CDR3 is TGTGCCAGCAGCCAAGACGTTAGTCACAATATACCCTACGAGCAGTACTTC.